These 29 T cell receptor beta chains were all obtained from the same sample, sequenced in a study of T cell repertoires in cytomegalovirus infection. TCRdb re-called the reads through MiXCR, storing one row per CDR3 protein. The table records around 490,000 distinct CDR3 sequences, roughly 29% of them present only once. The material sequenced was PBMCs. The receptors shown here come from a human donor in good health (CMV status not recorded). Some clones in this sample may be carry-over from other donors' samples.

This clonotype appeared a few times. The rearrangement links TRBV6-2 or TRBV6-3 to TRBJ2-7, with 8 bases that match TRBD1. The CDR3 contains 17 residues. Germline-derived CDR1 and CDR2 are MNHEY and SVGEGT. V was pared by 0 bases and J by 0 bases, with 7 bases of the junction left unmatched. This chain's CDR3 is CASSYSQDRVFSYEQYF. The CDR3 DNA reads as TGTGCCAGCAGTTACTCGCAGGACAGGGTTTTCTCCTACGAGCAGTACTTC.

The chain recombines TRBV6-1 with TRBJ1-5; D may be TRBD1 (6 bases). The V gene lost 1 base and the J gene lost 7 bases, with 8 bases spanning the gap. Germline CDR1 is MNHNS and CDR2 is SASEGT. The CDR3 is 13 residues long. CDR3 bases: TGTGCCAGCAGTGAAGTTAGGGGGCAGCCCCAGCATTTT. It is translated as CASSEVRGQPQHF.

Here the CDR3 reads CASSPNTGSWANVLTF. In DNA, the CDR3 is TGCGCCAGCAGCCCCAATACAGGGAGCTGGGCCAACGTCCTGACTTTC. The chain combines TRBV4-1 with TRBJ2-6; tentative D call: TRBD1 (6 bases). There are 16 residues in the CDR3. The germline gives CDR1 MGHRA, CDR2 YSYEKL. Trimming took off 4 bases at V and 5 bases at J, with 15 bases between the two ends.

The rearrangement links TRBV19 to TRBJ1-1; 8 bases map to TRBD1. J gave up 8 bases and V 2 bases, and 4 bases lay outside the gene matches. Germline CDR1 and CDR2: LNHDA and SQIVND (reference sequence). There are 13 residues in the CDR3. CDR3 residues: CASSIQNRGEAFF. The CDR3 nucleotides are TGTGCCAGTAGTATACAGAACAGGGGGGAAGCTTTCTTT.

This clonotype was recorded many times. The DNA for the CDR3 is TGTGCCAGCAGCCCCCATTCTAGCGGGATCAATGAGCAGTTCTTC. This translates into CASSPHSSGINEQFF. This sequence joins TRBV7-3 and TRBJ2-1, with 9 bases lining up with TRBD2. Germline V lookup: CDR1 SGHTA, CDR2 FQGTGA. This CDR3 contains 15 residues. With 5 bases clipped from V and 6 bases from J, the junction kept 8 bases outside the gene matches.

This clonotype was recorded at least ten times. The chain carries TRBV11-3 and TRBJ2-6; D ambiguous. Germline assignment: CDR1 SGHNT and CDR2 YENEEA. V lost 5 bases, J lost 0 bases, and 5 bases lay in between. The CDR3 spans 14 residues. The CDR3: CASSPTSGANVLTF. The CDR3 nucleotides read TGTGCCAGCAGCCCGACCTCTGGGGCCAACGTCCTGACTTTC. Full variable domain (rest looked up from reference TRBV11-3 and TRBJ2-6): EAGVVQSPRYKIIEKKQPVAFWCNPISGHNTLYWYLQNLGQGPELLIRYENEEAVDDSQLPKDRFSAERLKGVDSTLKIQPAELGDSAVYLCASSPTSGANVLTFGAGSRLTVL.

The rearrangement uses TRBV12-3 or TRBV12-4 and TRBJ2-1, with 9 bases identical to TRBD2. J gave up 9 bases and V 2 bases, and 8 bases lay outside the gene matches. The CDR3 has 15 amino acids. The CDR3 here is CASSLLAGGPFEQFF. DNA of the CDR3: TGTGCCAGCAGTTTATTGGCGGGAGGGCCATTTGAGCAGTTCTTC.

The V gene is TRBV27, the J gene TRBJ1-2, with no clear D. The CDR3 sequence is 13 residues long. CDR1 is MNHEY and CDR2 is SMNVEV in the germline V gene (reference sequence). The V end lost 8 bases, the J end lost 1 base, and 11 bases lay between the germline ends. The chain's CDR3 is CASRDLVNYGYTF. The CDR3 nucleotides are TGTGCCAGCCGCGATCTGGTTAACTATGGCTACACCTTC.

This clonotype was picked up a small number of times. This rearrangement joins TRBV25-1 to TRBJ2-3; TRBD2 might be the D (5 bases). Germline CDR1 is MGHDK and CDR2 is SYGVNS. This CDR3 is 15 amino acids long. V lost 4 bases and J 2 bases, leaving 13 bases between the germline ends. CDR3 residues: CASSGLAGYTDTQYF. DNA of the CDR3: TGTGCCAGCAGTGGGCTGGCGGGTTACACAGATACGCAGTATTTT.

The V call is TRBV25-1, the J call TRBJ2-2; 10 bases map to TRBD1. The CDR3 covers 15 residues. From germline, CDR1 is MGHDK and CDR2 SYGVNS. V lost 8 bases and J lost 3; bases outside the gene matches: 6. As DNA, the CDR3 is TGTGCCAGCCACGCGGGACAGGGGTACACCGGGGAGCTGTTTTTT. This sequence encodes CASHAGQGYTGELFF.

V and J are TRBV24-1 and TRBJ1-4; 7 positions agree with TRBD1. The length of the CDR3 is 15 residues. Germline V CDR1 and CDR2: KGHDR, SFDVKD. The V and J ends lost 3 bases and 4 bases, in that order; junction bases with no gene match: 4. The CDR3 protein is CATSDAGTDNEKLFF. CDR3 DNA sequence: TGTGCCACCAGTGATGCCGGGACAGATAATGAAAAACTGTTTTTT.

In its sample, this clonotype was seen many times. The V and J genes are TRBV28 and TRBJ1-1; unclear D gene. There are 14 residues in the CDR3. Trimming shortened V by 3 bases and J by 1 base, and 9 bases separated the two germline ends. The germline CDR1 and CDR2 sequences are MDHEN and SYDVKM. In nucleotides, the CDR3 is TGTGCCAGCAGTTTTCCCACCCGGAACACTGAAGCTTTCTTT. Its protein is CASSFPTRNTEAFF.

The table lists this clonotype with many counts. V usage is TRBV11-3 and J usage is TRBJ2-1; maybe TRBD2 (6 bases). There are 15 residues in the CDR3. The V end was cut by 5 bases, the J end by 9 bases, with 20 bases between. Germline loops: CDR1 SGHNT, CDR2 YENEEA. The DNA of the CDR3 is TGTGCCAGCAGCGATGGAGGGGACGGTCGGGGTGAGCAGTTCTTC. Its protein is CASSDGGDGRGEQFF.

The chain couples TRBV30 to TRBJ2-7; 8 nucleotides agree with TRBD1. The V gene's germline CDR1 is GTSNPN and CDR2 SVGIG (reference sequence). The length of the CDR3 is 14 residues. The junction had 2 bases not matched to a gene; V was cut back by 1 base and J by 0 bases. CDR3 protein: CAWSAGTGSYEQYF. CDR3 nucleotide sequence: TGTGCCTGGAGTGCCGGGACAGGCTCCTACGAGCAGTACTTC. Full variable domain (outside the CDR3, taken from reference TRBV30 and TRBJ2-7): SQTIHQWPATLVQPVGSPLSLECTVEGTSNPNLYWYRQAAGRGLQLLFYSVGIGQISSEVPQNLSASRPQDRQFILSSKKLLLSDSGFYLCAWSAGTGSYEQYFGPGTRLTVT.

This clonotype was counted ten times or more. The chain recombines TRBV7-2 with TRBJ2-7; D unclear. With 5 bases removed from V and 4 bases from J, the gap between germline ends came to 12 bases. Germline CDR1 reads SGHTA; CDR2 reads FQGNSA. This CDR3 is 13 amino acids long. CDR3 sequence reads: CASSPFSLYEQYF. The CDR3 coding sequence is TGTGCCAGCAGCCCTTTTTCCTTGTACGAGCAGTACTTC.

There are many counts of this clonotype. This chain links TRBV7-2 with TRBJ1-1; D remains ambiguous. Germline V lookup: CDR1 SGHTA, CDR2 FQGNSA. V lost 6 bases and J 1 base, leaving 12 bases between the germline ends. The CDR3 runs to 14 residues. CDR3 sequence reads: CASSRDWRNTEAFF. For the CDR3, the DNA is TGTGCCAGCAGTAGGGATTGGCGGAACACTGAAGCTTTCTTT.

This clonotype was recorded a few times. The CDR3 sequence: CASSERGAVNTEAFF. CDR3 DNA: TGTGCCAGCAGCGAAAGGGGGGCGGTCAACACTGAAGCTTTCTTT. This rearrangement joins TRBV11-2 to TRBJ1-1; a weak D match, TRBD1 (6 bases). The length of the CDR3 is 15 residues. Trimming pared 5 bases from V and 2 bases from J, leaving 15 bases between. Per germline, CDR1 SGHAT and CDR2 FQNNGV.

The CDR3 spells CASSYWGSQETQYF. DNA of the CDR3: TGTGCCAGCAGTTACTGGGGGTCCCAAGAGACCCAGTACTTC. The chain has TRBV6-2 or TRBV6-3 and TRBJ2-5; the D gene could be TRBD1 or TRBD2 (5 bases each). The ends were cut back, 1 base at V and 1 base at J, with 7 bases in the middle. The CDR3 is 14 amino acids. The germline V gene has CDR1 MNHEY and CDR2 SVGEGT.

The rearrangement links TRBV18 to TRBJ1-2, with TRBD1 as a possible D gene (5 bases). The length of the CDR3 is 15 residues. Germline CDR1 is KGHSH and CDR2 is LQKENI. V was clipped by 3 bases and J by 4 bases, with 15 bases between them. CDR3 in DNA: TGTGCCAGCTCACCGGGGAGACAGATTGCCTATGGCTACACCTTC. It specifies CASSPGRQIAYGYTF.

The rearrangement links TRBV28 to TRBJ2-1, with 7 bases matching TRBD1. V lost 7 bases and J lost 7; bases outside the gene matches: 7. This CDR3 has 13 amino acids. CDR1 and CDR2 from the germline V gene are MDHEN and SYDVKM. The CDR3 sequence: CASTQTGRNEQFF. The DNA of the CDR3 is TGTGCCAGCACTCAGACAGGGCGGAATGAGCAGTTCTTC.

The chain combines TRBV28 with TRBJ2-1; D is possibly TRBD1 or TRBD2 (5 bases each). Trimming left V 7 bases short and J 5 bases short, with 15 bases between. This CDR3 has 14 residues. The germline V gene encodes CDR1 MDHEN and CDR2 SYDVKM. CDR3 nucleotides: TGTGCCAGCACCCTGGGGCTAGCTAACAATGAGCAGTTCTTC. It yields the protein CASTLGLANNEQFF.

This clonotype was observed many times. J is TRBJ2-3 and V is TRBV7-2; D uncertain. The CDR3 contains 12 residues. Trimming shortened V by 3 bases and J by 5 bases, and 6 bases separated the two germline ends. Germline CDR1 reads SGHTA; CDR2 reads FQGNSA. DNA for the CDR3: TGTGCCAGCAGCTTCTTAAGAGATACGCAGTATTTT. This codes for CASSFLRDTQYF.

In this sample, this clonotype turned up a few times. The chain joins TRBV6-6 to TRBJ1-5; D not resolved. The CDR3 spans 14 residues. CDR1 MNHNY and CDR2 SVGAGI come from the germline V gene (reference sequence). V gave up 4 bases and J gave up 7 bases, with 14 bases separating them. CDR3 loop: CASSLAWGGQPQHF. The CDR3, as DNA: TGTGCCAGCAGTTTAGCCTGGGGAGGCCAGCCCCAGCATTTT.

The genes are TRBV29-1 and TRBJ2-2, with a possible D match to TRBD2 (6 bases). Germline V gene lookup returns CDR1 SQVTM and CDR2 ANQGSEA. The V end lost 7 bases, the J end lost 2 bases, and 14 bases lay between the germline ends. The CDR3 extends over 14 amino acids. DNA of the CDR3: TGCAGCGGCCGCGCGGGACTCAACACCGGGGAGCTGTTTTTT. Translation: CSGRAGLNTGELFF.

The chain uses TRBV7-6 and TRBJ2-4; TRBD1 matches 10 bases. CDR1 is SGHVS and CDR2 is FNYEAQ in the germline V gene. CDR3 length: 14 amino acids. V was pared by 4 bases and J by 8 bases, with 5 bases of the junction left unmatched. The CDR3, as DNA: TGTGCCAGCAGCTCTAGACAGGGGGCGGACATTCAGTACTTC. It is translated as CASSSRQGADIQYF.

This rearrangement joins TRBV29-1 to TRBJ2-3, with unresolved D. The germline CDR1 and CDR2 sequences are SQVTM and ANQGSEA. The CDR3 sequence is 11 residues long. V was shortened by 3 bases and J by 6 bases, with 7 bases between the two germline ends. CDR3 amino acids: CSVDPLDTQYF. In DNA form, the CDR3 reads TGCAGCGTTGATCCCCTGGATACGCAGTATTTT.

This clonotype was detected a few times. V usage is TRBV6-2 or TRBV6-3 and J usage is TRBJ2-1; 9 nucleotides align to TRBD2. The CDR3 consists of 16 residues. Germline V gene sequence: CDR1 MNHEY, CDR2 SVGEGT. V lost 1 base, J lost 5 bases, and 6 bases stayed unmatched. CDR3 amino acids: CASSYYYPSGNNEQFF. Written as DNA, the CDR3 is TGTGCCAGCAGTTACTATTATCCTAGCGGGAACAATGAGCAGTTCTTC.

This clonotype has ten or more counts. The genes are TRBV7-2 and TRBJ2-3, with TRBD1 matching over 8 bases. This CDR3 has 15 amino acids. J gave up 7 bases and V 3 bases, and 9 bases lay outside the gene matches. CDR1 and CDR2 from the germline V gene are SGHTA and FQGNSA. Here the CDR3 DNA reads TGTGCCAGCAGCTTCAGGGGGCTTAGATTAAATACGCAGTATTTT. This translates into CASSFRGLRLNTQYF.

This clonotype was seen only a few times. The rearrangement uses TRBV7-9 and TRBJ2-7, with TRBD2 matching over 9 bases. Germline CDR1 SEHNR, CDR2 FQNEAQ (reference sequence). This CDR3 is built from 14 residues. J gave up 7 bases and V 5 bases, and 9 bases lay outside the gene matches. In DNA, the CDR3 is TGTGCCAGCAGCATCTCCGGGACTAGCATTGAGCAGTACTTC. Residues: CASSISGTSIEQYF.